Sequencing of this TCR beta chain was carried out in a study of a mutant IDH1 vaccine in newly diagnosed glioma. At the level of the study: Initiation of the vaccine course occurred 4-6 weeks after radiotherapy alone, or alongside temozolomide cycles. Before enrollment, the patients had been treated with radiotherapy alone, temozolomide alone, or both together. Most of them had received both.

Time point given: week 11, during vaccination. Every vaccine dose comprised 300 ug of mutant IDH1 20-mer peptide plus topical imiquimod. Points on this clone: The antigen remains unidentified.

Profiling relied on immunoSEQ multiplex PCR, and the TCRdb table lists in-frame clones only, not all of them. The sample yields roughly 22,000 clones, approximately 89% seen once. Source: PBMCs, taken from a glioma patient whose treatment included an IDH1 peptide vaccine. This TCR was recovered from a woman aged 40-49 years with glioma.

The chain's CDR3 is CASSLGASGIYNEQFF. Written as DNA, the CDR3 is TGTGCCAGCAGCTTAGGAGCTAGCGGGATCTACAATGAGCAGTTCTTC. The chain recombines TRBV11-2 with TRBJ2-1; 9 bases align to TRBD2. Per germline, CDR1 SGHAT and CDR2 FQNNGV. Trimming cost V 1 base and J 3 bases; bases outside gene matches: 4. This CDR3 is 16 amino acids long.